These 30 T cell receptor beta chains were sequenced from one sample in a study of CD8 T cells in Susac syndrome. With random hexamers, reverse transcription was performed on about 0.5 to 1 ug of RNA. MiXCR, applied by TCRdb to the immunoSEQ multiplex PCR reads, yields one record per CDR3 protein. The top ten hold more than 0.075% of the sample, which has roughly 150,000 distinct CDR3 sequences, 90% to 97% seen once. Material for sequencing was CD4+ T cells from PBMCs. The receptors here all came from a human donor with Susac syndrome.

The gene calls are TRBV24-1 and TRBJ2-3; 10 bases map to TRBD2. Trimming removed 3 bases from V and 1 base from J; junction bases left unmatched: 0. The length of the CDR3 is 15 residues. CDR1 is KGHDR, CDR2 SFDVKD, per germline. The CDR3 reads CATSDTSGGTDTQYF. CDR3 sequence (DNA): TGTGCCACCAGTGATACTAGCGGGGGCACAGATACGCAGTATTTT.

This clonotype was seen only once. This chain joins TRBV6-2 or TRBV6-3 and TRBJ2-1, with 11 positions matching TRBD2. Trimming took 8 bases from V and 12 from J; bases not matched to a gene: 12. CDR3 length equals 14 residues. Germline CDR1 is MNHEY and CDR2 is SVGEGT. Here the CDR3 reads CASVSGGAAGAQFF. CDR3 coding DNA: TGTGCCAGCGTTAGCGGGGGGGCCGCGGGTGCGCAGTTCTTC.

The rearrangement uses TRBV12-5 and TRBJ2-1; TRBD1 might be the D (5 bases). V was trimmed by 0 bases and J by 10 bases, leaving 19 bases between them. Germline V gene lookup returns CDR1 LGHNT and CDR2 FRNRAP. The CDR3 sequence is 16 residues long. Here the CDR3 reads CASGLVVGPRAPEQFF. In DNA, the CDR3 is TGTGCTAGTGGTTTGGTGGTGGGGCCGCGCGCCCCAGAGCAGTTCTTC.

This sequence joins TRBV5-4 and TRBJ2-7; 13 nucleotides agree with TRBD2. With 4 bases clipped from V and 3 bases from J, the junction kept 7 bases outside the gene matches. The CDR3 spans 16 residues. Germline loops: CDR1 SGHNT, CDR2 YYREEE (reference sequence). In nucleotides, the CDR3 is TGTGCCAGCAGCCGAAAAAGGACTAGCGGGAGCTACGAGCAGTACTTC. Protein product: CASSRKRTSGSYEQYF.

This chain connects TRBV20-1 to TRBJ1-5; the D gene is possibly TRBD1 (5 bases). Germline V CDR1 and CDR2: DFQATT, SNEGSKA (reference sequence). The CDR3 loop spans 16 amino acids. The V end lost 3 bases, the J end lost 2 bases, and 17 bases lay between the germline ends. In DNA form, the CDR3 reads TGCAGTGCTAGTAGTGGCCTCCAAGGGGGCAATCAGCCCCAGCATTTT. Translating gives CSASSGLQGGNQPQHF.

This clonotype was observed a few times. The V call is TRBV20-1, the J call TRBJ2-7, with TRBD2 identical over 7 bases. CDR3 length: 13 residues. Germline values: CDR1 DFQATT, CDR2 SNEGSKA (reference sequence). V shed 3 bases and J 5 bases; nucleotides not matched to a gene: 7. This CDR3 reads CSASRGSIDEQYF. The CDR3 DNA sequence: TGCAGTGCTAGTCGCGGGAGTATCGACGAGCAGTACTTC.

This chain connects TRBV7-9 to TRBJ1-2; possibly TRBD1 for D (5 bases). CDR1 is SEHNR, CDR2 FQNEAQ, per germline (reference sequence). CDR3 length equals 15 residues. V was shortened by 3 bases and J by 4 bases, with 15 bases between the two germline ends. The CDR3 DNA reads TGTGCCAGCAGCTTTTCCCTTAACGGGGCCTATGGCTACACCTTC. It yields the protein CASSFSLNGAYGYTF.

The rearrangement links TRBV25-1 to TRBJ2-7; D gene unclear. This CDR3 has 14 residues. V was trimmed by 3 bases and J by 0 bases, leaving 9 bases between them. CDR1 and CDR2 (germline): MGHDK, SYGVNS. The CDR3 nucleotides read TGTGCCAGCAGTGATTTTGGCTACTCCTACGAGCAGTACTTC. This encodes CASSDFGYSYEQYF.

The rearrangement uses TRBV29-1 and TRBJ2-2; D may be TRBD2 (6 bases). Germline lookup yields CDR1 SQVTM and CDR2 ANQGSEA. The CDR3 spans 14 residues. V shed 4 bases and J shed 4 bases, with 13 bases lying between them. DNA for the CDR3: TGCAGCGTTGTGTTTCTCGGGGGCACCGGGGAGCTGTTTTTT. Protein: CSVVFLGGTGELFF.

This chain joins TRBV5-1 and TRBJ1-1, with D unclear. The CDR3 consists of 15 residues. Germline V CDR1 and CDR2: SGHRS, YFSETQ. The germline V and J ends were trimmed by 3 bases and 3 bases, with 15 bases remaining between them. This chain's CDR3 is CASSSTGRRDTEAFF. As DNA, the CDR3 is TGCGCCAGCAGCTCAACCGGACGCCGGGACACTGAAGCTTTCTTT.

The rearrangement uses TRBV9 and TRBJ2-3, with D uncertain. Germline V lookup: CDR1 SGDLS, CDR2 YYNGEE. V lost 3 bases to trimming and J lost 1 base, with 6 bases between them. There are 13 residues in the CDR3. CDR3 coding DNA: TGTGCCAGCAGCGACCTTGGCACAGATACGCAGTATTTT. This sequence encodes CASSDLGTDTQYF.

The rearrangement joins TRBV12-3 or TRBV12-4 to TRBJ2-4; 9 bases line up with TRBD1. V shed 6 bases and J 6 bases; nucleotides not matched to a gene: 3. This CDR3 contains 13 residues. CDR3: CASRGTGINIQYF. The DNA of the CDR3 is TGTGCCAGCAGGGGGACAGGGATAAACATTCAGTACTTC.

The CDR3 loop is CASSLFWAFF. In DNA, the CDR3 is TGTGCCAGCAGCTTATTTTGGGCTTTCTTT. The J gene is TRBJ1-1, the V gene TRBV7-2; no definite D call. The CDR3 spans 10 residues. From germline, CDR1 is SGHTA and CDR2 FQGNSA. The V and J ends lost 2 bases and 11 bases respectively, with 6 bases between them. Based on the CDR3 plus reference TRBV7-2 and TRBJ1-1, the full variable domain is GAGVSQSPSNKVTEKGKDVELRCDPISGHTALYWYRQSLGQGLEFLIYFQGNSAPDKSGLPSDRFSAERTGGSVSTLTIQRTQQEDSAVYLCASSLFWAFFGQGTRLTVV.

The J gene is TRBJ1-1, the V gene TRBV11-2, with 8 nucleotides matching TRBD1. The CDR3 runs 19 residues. Germline V CDR1 and CDR2: SGHAT, FQNNGV. J gave up 4 bases and V 1 base, and 17 bases lay outside the gene matches. The CDR3 spells CASSLGFSGGGKEGTEAFF. The CDR3 DNA follows: TGTGCCAGCAGCTTAGGCTTCTCAGGGGGCGGAAAAGAGGGCACTGAAGCTTTCTTT.

The chain has TRBV29-1 and TRBJ1-1, with D tentatively TRBD1 (5 bases). Trimming left V 5 bases short and J 3 bases short, with 16 bases between. This CDR3 contains 14 residues. The germline V gene encodes CDR1 SQVTM and CDR2 ANQGSEA. The CDR3 DNA is TGCAGCGTTAAATACGGGACTTTCGACACTGAAGCTTTCTTT. It encodes CSVKYGTFDTEAFF.

The CDR3 region is CAVVDGVHEAFF. The CDR3 DNA follows: TGTGCCGTTGTGGACGGGGTACATGAAGCTTTCTTT. The chain recombines TRBV5-4 with TRBJ1-1; D gene ambiguous. CDR1 SGHNT and CDR2 YYREEE come from the germline V gene (reference sequence). Trimming cost V 10 bases and J 7 bases, with 17 bases left between them. The CDR3 has 12 residues. The complete variable domain, with remaining parts taken from reference TRBV5-4 and TRBJ1-1, reads ETGVTQSPTHLIKTRGQQVTLRCSSQSGHNTVSWYQQALGQGPQFIFQYYREEENGRGNFPPRFSGLQFPNYSSELNVNALELDDSALYLCAVVDGVHEAFFGQGTRLTVV.

The V gene is TRBV21-1, the J gene TRBJ2-3; TRBD2, the D gene given by the table, was not confirmed from the DNA. TRBV21-1 is noted as a pseudogene. There are 13 residues in the CDR3. CDR3 in DNA: TGTGCCAGCAGCAACATCGGGAGGGATACGCAGTATTTT. It translates to CASSNIGRDTQYF.

This chain connects TRBV29-1 to TRBJ2-1; 11 nucleotides match TRBD2. V lost 5 bases and J lost 7; bases outside the gene matches: 7. This CDR3 comprises 14 residues. Germline assignment: CDR1 SQVTM and CDR2 ANQGSEA. This CDR3 is CSVRTGTSGNEQFF. CDR3 nucleotides: TGCAGCGTTCGTACCGGGACTAGCGGTAATGAGCAGTTCTTC.

The V and J genes are TRBV23-1 and TRBJ1-5; D gene unclear. TRBV23-1 is an ORF for which the function is uncertain. Trimming pared 5 bases from V and 1 base from J, leaving 12 bases between. This CDR3 has 15 amino acids. This chain's CDR3 is CASSSPEMSNQPQHF. CDR3 sequence (DNA): TGCGCCAGCAGTTCCCCGGAGATGAGCAATCAGCCCCAGCATTTT.

V and J are TRBV20-1 and TRBJ1-2, with D maybe TRBD1 (5 bases). Trimming shortened V by 3 bases and J by 1 base, and 6 bases separated the two germline ends. The CDR3 spans 12 residues. From germline, CDR1 is DFQATT and CDR2 SNEGSKA (reference sequence). CDR3 sequence reads: CSASGGNYGYTF. CDR3 sequence (DNA): TGCAGTGCTAGCGGGGGTAACTATGGCTACACCTTC.

This sequence joins TRBV28 and TRBJ1-3; D call uncertain. The CDR3 has 11 amino acids. From germline, CDR1 is MDHEN and CDR2 SYDVKM. Trimming pared 6 bases from V and 9 bases from J, leaving 9 bases between. The CDR3 protein is CASRGLSTIYF. CDR3 DNA: TGTGCCAGCAGGGGCCTTAGCACCATATATTTT. The full variable domain, rest sourced from reference TRBV28 and TRBJ1-3, is DVKVTQSSRYLVKRTGEKVFLECVQDMDHENMFWYRQDPGLGLRLIYFSYDVKMKEKGDIPEGYSVSREKKERFSLILESASTNQTSMYLCASRGLSTIYFGEGSWLTVV.

The chain has TRBV9 and TRBJ1-2, with 8 bases matching TRBD1. CDR3 size: 15 residues. Germline CDR1 and CDR2: SGDLS and YYNGEE. Losses at the gene ends were 4 bases for V and 3 bases for J; bases not matched to a gene: 8. CDR3 loop: CASSPTGQGDYGYTF. DNA for the CDR3: TGTGCCAGCAGCCCCACCGGACAGGGTGACTATGGCTACACCTTC.

The V and J genes are TRBV28 and TRBJ2-7; D is unresolved. Germline CDR1 and CDR2: MDHEN and SYDVKM. The CDR3 extends over 13 amino acids. The V gene lost 5 bases and the J gene lost 5 bases, with 13 bases spanning the gap. DNA for the CDR3: TGTGCCAGCAGTCCGAGAGGAAGGCACGAGCAGTACTTC. It translates to CASSPRGRHEQYF.

V gene TRBV2 combines with J gene TRBJ2-1; D call uncertain. The CDR3 extends over 14 amino acids. Per germline, CDR1 SNHLY and CDR2 FYNNEI. V lost 3 bases and J lost 7, with 13 bases in between. CDR3: CASSDSLLRNEQFF. The CDR3 DNA reads TGTGCCAGCAGTGATTCCCTCCTGCGGAATGAGCAGTTCTTC.

The rearrangement links TRBV29-1 to TRBJ2-1; weak D call: TRBD2 (6 bases). V dropped 2 bases and J dropped 9 bases, with 8 bases sitting between them. CDR1 SQVTM and CDR2 ANQGSEA come from the germline V gene. CDR3 size: 11 residues. Written as DNA, the CDR3 is TGCAGCGTTGAATCGGGAGTTGAGCAGTTCTTC. As protein: CSVESGVEQFF.

The sample holds one count of this clonotype. CDR3 nucleotides: TGTGCCAGCATCCCCAGCGGGAGGGCCGGCAATGAGCAGTTCTTC. Protein product: CASIPSGRAGNEQFF. This chain uses TRBV12-3 or TRBV12-4 with TRBJ2-1; 10 nucleotides agree with TRBD2. This CDR3 region has 15 residues. The V and J ends lost 7 bases and 6 bases, in that order; junction bases with no gene match: 9.

The V and J genes are TRBV14 and TRBJ1-1; D not resolved. V lost 2 bases, J lost 2 bases, and 9 bases lay in between. The CDR3 has 14 residues. Germline V gene sequence: CDR1 SGHDN, CDR2 FVKESK. CDR3 in DNA: TGTGCCAGCAGCCAAACACGCGCTAACACTGAAGCTTTCTTT. This encodes CASSQTRANTEAFF.

The chain uses TRBV15 and TRBJ1-1; D is unclear. The V gene lost 0 bases and the J gene lost 2 bases, with 16 bases spanning the gap. This CDR3 is 17 amino acids long. Germline V gene sequence: CDR1 LNHNV, CDR2 YYDKDF (reference sequence). The CDR3 is CATSRDSLYVNNTEAFF. The CDR3 bases are TGTGCCACCAGCAGAGATAGTTTGTATGTCAACAACACTGAAGCTTTCTTT.

V gene TRBV3-1 combines with J gene TRBJ2-3; D uncertain. CDR3 length: 14 amino acids. V gave up 2 bases and J gave up 6 bases, with 12 bases separating them. Looked up from germline, CDR1 is LGHDT and CDR2 is YNNKEL (reference sequence). The CDR3 loop is CASSQPGSWDTQYF. CDR3 nucleotide sequence: TGTGCCAGCAGCCAACCCGGGTCCTGGGATACGCAGTATTTT.

The chain uses TRBV20-1 and TRBJ2-7; the D gene is possibly TRBD1 (6 bases). The CDR3 has 11 residues. V shed 5 bases and J shed 6 bases, with 11 bases lying between them. From germline, CDR1 is DFQATT and CDR2 SNEGSKA (reference sequence). The CDR3 DNA is TGCAGTGCTTTTACAGGGTCCGAGCAGTACTTC. It encodes CSAFTGSEQYF.